These 4 T cell receptor beta chains came from one sample sequenced in a study of vaccination effects on CD4 cells after COVID-19. The repertoire was sequenced with immunoSEQ multiplex PCR; TCRdb's copy has only in-frame clones and lacks some. The sample yields over 45,000 clones, approximately 70% seen once. Antigen-specific CD4+ T cells were expanded with viral peptide pools in the ViraFEST assay before sequencing. Following a 10-day culture, CD4+ T cells were purified. Neither prior SARS-CoV-2 infection nor positive nucleocapsid antibodies were present in the vaccine recipients. The antigens of these receptors remain unknown. The sequencing used CD4+ T cells from PBMCs cultured with SARS-CoV-2 spike peptides, collected before COVID-19 vaccination. The receptors were sampled from a human donor who received a COVID-19 vaccine.

DNA for the CDR3: TGTGCCTGGACCGGACAGGGGGCTACTGGTACTGAAGCTTTCTTT. This encodes CAWTGQGATGTEAFF. This chain links TRBV30 with TRBJ1-1, with 11 nucleotides matching TRBD1. After removal of 4 bases from V and 5 bases from J, the junction contained 9 bases not matched to a gene. CDR1 GTSNPN and CDR2 SVGIG come from the germline V gene (reference sequence). CDR3 size: 15 residues.

The count of this clone is one. The CDR3 spells CASSDHGGATDTQYF. The CDR3 coding sequence is TGTGCCAGCAGTGACCATGGGGGGGCAACAGATACGCAGTATTTT. The chain combines TRBV6-4 with TRBJ2-3, with TRBD2 as a possible D gene (7 bases). From germline, CDR1 is MRHNA and CDR2 SNTAGT. V lost 2 bases and J 3 bases, leaving 12 bases between the germline ends. CDR3 length: 15 amino acids.

The J gene is TRBJ1-6, the V gene TRBV4-3; TRBD1 aligns across 7 bases. This CDR3 region has 14 residues. Unmatched junction bases numbered 6, after V lost 6 bases and J lost 7 bases. Germline assignment: CDR1 LGHNA and CDR2 YSLEER. For the CDR3, the DNA is TGCGCCAGCAGACAGGGACAGCAAAATTCACCCCTCCACTTT. Its protein is CASRQGQQNSPLHF.

The chain uses TRBV7-3 and TRBJ2-5; no reliable D call. CDR1 and CDR2 from the germline V gene are SGHTA and FQGTGA. The CDR3 runs 15 residues. The V gene lost 5 bases and the J gene lost 3 bases, with 16 bases spanning the gap. CDR3 protein: CASSRTGNSEETQYF. In DNA, the CDR3 is TGTGCCAGCAGCCGGACCGGAAATTCCGAAGAGACCCAGTACTTC.